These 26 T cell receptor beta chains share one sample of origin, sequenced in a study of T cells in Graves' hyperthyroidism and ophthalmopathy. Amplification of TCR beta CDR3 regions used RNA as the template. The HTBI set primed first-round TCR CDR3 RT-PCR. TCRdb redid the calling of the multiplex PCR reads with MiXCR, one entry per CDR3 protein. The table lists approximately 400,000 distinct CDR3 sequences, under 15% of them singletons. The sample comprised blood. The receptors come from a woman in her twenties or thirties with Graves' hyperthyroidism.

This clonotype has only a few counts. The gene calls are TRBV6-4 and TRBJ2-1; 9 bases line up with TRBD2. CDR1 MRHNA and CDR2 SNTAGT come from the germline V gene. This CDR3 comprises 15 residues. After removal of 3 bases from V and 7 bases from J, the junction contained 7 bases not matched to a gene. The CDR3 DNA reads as TGTGCCAGCAGTGATTGGAATAGCGGGAGAAATGAGCAGTTCTTC. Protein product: CASSDWNSGRNEQFF.

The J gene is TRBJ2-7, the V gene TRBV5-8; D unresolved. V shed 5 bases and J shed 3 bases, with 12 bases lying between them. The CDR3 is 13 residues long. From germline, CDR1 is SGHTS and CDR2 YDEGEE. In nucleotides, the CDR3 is TGTGCCAGCAGACGCGACCACCACTACGAGCAGTACTTC. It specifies CASRRDHHYEQYF. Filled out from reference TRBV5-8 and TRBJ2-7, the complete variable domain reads EAGVTQSPTHLIKTRGQQATLRCSPISGHTSVYWYQQALGLGLQFLLWYDEGEERNRGNFPPRFSGRQFPNYSSELNVNALELEDSALYLCASRRDHHYEQYFGPGTRLTVT.

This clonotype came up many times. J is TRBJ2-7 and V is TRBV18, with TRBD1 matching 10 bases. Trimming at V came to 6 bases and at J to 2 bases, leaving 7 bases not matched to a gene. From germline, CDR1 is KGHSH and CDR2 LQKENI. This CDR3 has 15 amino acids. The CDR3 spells CASSLGQGSTYEQYF. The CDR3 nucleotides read TGTGCCAGCTCGCTGGGACAGGGGTCGACCTACGAGCAGTACTTC.

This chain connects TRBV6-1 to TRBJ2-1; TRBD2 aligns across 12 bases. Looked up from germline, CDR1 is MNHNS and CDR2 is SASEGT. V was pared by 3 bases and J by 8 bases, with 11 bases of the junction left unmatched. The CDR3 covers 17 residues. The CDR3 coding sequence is TGTGCCAGCAGTGAGAGACTAGCGGGAGAACTTACCCATGAGCAGTTCTTC. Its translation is CASSERLAGELTHEQFF.

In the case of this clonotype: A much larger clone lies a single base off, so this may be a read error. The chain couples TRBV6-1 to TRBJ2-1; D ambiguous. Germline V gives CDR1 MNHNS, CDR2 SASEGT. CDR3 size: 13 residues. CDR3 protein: CASTRRNYNEQLF. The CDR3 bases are TGTGCCAGCACGCGCCGAAACTACAATGAGCAGCTCTTC.

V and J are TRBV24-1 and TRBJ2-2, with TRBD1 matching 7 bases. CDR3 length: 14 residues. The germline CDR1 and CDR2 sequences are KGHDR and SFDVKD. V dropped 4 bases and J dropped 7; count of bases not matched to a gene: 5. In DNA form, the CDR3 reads TGTGCCACCAGTGAGCCCGACAGGGACGGGGAGCTGTTTTTT. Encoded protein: CATSEPDRDGELFF.

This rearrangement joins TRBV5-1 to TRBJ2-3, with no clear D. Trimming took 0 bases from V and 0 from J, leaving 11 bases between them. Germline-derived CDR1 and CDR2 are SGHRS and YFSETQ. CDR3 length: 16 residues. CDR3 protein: CASSLATVSSTDTQYF. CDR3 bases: TGCGCCAGCAGCTTGGCAACAGTGTCTAGCACAGATACGCAGTATTTT.

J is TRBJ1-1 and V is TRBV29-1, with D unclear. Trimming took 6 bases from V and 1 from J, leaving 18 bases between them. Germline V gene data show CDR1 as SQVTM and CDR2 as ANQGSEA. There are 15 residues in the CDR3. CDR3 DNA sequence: TGCAGCGTCCCACTGTCTGGGAAGCCGAACACTGAAGCTTTCTTT. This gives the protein CSVPLSGKPNTEAFF.

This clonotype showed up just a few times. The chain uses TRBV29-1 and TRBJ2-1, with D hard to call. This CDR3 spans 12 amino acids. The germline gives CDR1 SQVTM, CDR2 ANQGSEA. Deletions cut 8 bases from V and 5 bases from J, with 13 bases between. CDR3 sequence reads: CSPLGVHNEQFF. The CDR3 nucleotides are TGCAGCCCCCTGGGTGTCCACAATGAGCAGTTCTTC.

The CDR3 DNA reads TGCAGTGCTAGAGATCCGGCGGAGTCCTACAATGAGCAGTTCTTC. Its translation: CSARDPAESYNEQFF. The rearrangement joins TRBV20-1 to TRBJ2-1; unclear D gene. Germline values: CDR1 DFQATT, CDR2 SNEGSKA (reference sequence). This CDR3 comprises 15 residues. V dropped 0 bases and J dropped 1 base, with 10 bases sitting between them.

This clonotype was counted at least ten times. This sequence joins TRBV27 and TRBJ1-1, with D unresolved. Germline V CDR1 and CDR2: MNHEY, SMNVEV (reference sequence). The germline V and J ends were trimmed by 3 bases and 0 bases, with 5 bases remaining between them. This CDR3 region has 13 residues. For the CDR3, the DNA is TGTGCCAGCAGTTTTGTTTTGAACACTGAAGCTTTCTTT. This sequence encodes CASSFVLNTEAFF.

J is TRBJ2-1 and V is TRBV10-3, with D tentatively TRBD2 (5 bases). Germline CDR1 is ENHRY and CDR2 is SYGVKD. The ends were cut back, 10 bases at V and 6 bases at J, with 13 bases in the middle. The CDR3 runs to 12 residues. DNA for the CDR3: TGTGCCACCGACGGCGGGTCCAATGAGCAGTTCTTC. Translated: CATDGGSNEQFF.

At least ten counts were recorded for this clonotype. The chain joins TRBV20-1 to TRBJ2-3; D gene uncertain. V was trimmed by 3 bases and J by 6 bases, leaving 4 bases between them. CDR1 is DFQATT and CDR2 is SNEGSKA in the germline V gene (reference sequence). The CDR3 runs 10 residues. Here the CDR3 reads CSASFDTQYF. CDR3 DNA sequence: TGCAGTGCTAGCTTCGATACGCAGTATTTT.

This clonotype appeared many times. CDR3: CASKRGNSGGETQYF. CDR3 in DNA: TGTGCCAGCAAACGTGGGAACAGCGGGGGGGAGACCCAGTACTTC. V is TRBV28 and J is TRBJ2-5, with TRBD2 matching 9 bases. This CDR3 is 15 amino acids long. Germline lookup yields CDR1 MDHEN and CDR2 SYDVKM. The J segment lost 5 bases and the V segment lost 7 bases, leaving 11 bases of the junction unmatched.

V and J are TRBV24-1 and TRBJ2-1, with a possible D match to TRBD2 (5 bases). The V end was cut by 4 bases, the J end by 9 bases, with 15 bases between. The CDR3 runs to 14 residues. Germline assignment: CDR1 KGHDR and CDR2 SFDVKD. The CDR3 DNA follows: TGTGCCACCAGTGAACACCTAGCTCTGGGTGAGCAGTTCTTC. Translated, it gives CATSEHLALGEQFF.

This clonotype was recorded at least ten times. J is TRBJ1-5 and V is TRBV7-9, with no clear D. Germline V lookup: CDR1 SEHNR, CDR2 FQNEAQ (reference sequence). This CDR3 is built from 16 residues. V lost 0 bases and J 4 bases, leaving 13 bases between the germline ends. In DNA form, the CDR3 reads TGTGCCAGCAGCTTAGCGCAAGCCGGTGGGAATCAGCCCCAGCATTTT. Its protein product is CASSLAQAGGNQPQHF.

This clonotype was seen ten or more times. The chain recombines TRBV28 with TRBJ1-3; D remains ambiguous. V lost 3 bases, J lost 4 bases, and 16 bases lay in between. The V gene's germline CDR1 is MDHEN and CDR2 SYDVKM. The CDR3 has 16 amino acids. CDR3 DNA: TGTGCCAGCAGTTTGATTCTTGGCGGATTGGGAAACACCATATATTTT. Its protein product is CASSLILGGLGNTIYF.

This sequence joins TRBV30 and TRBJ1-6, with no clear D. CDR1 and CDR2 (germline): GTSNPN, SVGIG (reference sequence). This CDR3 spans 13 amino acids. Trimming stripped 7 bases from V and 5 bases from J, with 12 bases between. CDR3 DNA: TGTGCCTTGACAACCGAAGATAATTCACCCCTCCACTTT. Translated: CALTTEDNSPLHF.

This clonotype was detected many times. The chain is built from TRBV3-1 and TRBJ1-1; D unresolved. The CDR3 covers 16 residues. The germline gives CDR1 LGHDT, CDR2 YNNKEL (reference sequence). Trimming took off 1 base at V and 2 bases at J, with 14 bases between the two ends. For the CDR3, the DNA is TGTGCCAGCAGCCAAGTGCCAGGAGAAGGCAACACTGAAGCTTTCTTT. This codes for CASSQVPGEGNTEAFF. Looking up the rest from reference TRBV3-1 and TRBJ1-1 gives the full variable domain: DTAVSQTPKYLVTQMGNDKSIKCEQNLGHDTMYWYKQDSKKFLKIMFSYNNKELIINETVPNRFSPKSPDKAHLNLHINSLELGDSAVYFCASSQVPGEGNTEAFFGQGTRLTVV.

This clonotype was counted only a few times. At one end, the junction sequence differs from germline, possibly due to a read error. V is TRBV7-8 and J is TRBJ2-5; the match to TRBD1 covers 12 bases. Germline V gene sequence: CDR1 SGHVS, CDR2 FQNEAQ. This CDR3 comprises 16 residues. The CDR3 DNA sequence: TGCGCCAGCAGCCAGGTCGGGACAGGGGGCGGAGAGACCCAGTACTTC. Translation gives CASSQVGTGGGETQYF. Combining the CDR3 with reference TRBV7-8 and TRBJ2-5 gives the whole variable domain GAGVSQSPRYKVAKRGQDVALRCDPISGHVSLFWYQQALGQGPEFLTYFQNEAQLDKSGLPSDRFFAERPEGSVSTLKIQRTQQEDSAVYLCASSQVGTGGGETQYFGPGTRLLVL.

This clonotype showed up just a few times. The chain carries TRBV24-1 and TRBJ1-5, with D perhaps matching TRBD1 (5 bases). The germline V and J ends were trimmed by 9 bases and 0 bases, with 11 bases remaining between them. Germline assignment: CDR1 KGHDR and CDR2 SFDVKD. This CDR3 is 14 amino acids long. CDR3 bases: TGTGCCACCGCGGCAGGGATTAGCAATCAGCCCCAGCATTTT. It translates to CATAAGISNQPQHF.

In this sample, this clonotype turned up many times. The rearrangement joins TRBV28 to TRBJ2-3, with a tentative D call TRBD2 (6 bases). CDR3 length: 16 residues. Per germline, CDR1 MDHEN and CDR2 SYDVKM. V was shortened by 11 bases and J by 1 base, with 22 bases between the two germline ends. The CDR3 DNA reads TGTGCCGGGGGGAGTCCGGGTAGCGCCCGCACAGATACGCAGTATTTT. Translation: CAGGSPGSARTDTQYF. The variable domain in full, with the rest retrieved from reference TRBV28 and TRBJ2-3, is DVKVTQSSRYLVKRTGEKVFLECVQDMDHENMFWYRQDPGLGLRLIYFSYDVKMKEKGDIPEGYSVSREKKERFSLILESASTNQTSMYLCAGGSPGSARTDTQYFGPGTRLTVL.

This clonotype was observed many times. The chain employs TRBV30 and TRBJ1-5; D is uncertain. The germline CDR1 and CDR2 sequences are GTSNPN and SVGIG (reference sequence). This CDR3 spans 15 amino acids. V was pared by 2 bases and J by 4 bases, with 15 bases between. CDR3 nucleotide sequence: TGTGCCTGGAGTATAGCCGGGCCCGCGAATCAGCCCCAGCATTTT. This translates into CAWSIAGPANQPQHF.

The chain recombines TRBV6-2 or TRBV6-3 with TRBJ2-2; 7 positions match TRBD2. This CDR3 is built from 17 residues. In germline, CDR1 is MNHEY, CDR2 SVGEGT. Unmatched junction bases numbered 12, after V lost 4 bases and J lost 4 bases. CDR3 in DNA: TGTGCCAGCAGTTCCGCTGTTCTGGCGGGGGTCACCGGGGAGCTGTTTTTT. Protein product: CASSSAVLAGVTGELFF.

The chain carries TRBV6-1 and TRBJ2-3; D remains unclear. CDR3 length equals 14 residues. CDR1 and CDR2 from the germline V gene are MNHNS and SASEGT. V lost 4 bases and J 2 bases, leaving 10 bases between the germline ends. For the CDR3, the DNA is TGTGCCAGCAGTGTCGCAGACCACACAGATACGCAGTATTTT. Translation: CASSVADHTDTQYF.

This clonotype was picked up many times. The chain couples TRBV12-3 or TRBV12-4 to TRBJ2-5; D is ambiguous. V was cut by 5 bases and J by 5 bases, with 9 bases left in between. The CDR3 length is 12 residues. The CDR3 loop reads CASSVVAETQYF. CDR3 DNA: TGTGCCAGCAGTGTGGTCGCGGAGACCCAGTACTTC.